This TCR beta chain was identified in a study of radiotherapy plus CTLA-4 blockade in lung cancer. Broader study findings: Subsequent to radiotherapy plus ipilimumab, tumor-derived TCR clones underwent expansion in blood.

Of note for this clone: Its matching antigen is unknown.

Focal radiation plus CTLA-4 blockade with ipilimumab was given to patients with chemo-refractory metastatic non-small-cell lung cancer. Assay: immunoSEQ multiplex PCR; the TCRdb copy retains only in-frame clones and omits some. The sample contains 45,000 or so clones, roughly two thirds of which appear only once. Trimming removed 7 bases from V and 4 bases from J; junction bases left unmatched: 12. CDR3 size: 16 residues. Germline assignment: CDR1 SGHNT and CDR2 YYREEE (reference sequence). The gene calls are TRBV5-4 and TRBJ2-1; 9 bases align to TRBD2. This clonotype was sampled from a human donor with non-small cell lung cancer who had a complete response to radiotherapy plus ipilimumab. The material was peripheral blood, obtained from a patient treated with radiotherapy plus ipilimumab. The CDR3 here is CASQKGGGRDYNEQFF. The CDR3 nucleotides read TGTGCCAGCCAGAAAGGTGGCGGGAGGGATTACAATGAGCAGTTCTTC.